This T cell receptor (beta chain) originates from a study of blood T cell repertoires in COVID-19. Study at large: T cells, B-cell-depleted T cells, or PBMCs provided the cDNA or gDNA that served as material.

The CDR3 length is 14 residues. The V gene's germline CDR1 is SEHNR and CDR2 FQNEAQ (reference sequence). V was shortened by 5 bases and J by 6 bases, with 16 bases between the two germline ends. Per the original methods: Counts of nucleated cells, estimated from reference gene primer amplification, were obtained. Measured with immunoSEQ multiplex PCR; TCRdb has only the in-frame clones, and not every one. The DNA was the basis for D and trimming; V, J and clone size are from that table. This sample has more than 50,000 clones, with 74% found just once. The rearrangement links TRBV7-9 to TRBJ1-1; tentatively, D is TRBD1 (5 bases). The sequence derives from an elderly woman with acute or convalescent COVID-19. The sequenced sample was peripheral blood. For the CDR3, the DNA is TGTGCCAGCAGCGTAGACGGGGCGGGGGCTGAAGCTTTCTTT. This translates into CASSVDGAGAEAFF.